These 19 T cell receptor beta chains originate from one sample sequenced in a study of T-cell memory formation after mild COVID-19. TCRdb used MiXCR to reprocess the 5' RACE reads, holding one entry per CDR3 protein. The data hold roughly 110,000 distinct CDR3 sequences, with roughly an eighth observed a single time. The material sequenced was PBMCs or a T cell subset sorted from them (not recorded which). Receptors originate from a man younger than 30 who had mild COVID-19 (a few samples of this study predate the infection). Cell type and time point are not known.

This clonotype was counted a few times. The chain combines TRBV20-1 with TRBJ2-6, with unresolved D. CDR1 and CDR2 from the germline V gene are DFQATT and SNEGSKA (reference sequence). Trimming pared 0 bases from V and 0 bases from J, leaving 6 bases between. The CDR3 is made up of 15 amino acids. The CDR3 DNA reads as TGCAGTGCTAGAGATAGTCACTCTGGGGCCAACGTCCTGACTTTC. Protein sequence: CSARDSHSGANVLTF.

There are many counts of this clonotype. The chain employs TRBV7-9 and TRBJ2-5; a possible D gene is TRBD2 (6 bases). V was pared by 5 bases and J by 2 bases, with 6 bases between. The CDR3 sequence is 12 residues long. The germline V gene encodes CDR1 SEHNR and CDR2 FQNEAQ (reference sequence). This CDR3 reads CASSGGQETQYF. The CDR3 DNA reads TGTGCCAGCAGCGGGGGGCAAGAGACCCAGTACTTC.

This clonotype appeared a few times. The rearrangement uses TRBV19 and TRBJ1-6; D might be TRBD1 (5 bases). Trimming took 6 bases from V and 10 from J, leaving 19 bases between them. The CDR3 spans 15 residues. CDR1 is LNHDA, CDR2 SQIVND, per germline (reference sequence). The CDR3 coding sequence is TGTGCCAGTAGGTCCTCGTGGGGGTTAAAGTCACCCCTCCACTTT. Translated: CASRSSWGLKSPLHF.

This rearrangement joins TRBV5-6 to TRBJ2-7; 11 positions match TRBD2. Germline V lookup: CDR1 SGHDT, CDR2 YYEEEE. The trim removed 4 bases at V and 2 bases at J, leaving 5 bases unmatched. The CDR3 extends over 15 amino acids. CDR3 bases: TGTGCCAGCAGCGGCGGGACTAGCGGACCCTACGAGCAGTACGTC. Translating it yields CASSGGTSGPYEQYV.

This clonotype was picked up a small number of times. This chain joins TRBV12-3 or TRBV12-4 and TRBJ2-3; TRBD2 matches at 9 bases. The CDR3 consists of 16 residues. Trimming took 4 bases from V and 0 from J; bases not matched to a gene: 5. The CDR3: CASSSPSGASTDTQYF. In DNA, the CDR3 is TGTGCCAGCAGTTCCCCTAGCGGGGCCAGCACAGATACGCAGTATTTT.

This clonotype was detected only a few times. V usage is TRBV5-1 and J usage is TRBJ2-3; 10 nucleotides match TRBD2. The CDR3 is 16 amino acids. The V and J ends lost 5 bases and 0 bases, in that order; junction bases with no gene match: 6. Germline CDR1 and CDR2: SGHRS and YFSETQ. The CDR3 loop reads CASRGGLAASTDTQYF. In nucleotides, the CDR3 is TGCGCCAGCAGGGGAGGACTAGCGGCTAGCACAGATACGCAGTATTTT.

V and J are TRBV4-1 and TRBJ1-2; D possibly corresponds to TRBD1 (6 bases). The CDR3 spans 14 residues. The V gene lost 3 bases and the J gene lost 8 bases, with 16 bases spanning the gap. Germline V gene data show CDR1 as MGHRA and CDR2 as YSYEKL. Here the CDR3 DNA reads TGCGCCAGCAGCCACACTACCGACAGGCAAGGCTACACCTTC. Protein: CASSHTTDRQGYTF.

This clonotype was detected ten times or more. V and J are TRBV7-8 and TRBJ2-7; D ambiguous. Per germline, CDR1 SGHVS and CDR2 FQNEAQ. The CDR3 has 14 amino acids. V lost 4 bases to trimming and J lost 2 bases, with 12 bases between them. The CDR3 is CASSSLYPPYEQYF. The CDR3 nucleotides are TGTGCCAGCAGCTCGTTGTATCCGCCCTACGAGCAGTACTTC. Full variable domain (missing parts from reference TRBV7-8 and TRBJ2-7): GAGVSQSPRYKVAKRGQDVALRCDPISGHVSLFWYQQALGQGPEFLTYFQNEAQLDKSGLPSDRFFAERPEGSVSTLKIQRTQQEDSAVYLCASSSLYPPYEQYFGPGTRLTVT.

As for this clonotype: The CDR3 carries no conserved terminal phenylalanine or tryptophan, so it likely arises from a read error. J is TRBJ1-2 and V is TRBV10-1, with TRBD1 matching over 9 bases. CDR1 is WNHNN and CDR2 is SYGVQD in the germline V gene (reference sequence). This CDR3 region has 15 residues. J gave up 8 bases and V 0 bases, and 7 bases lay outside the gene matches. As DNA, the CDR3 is TGCGCCAGCAGTGAGTCGAAGGGACAGGGACGCGGCTACACCATC. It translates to CASSESKGQGRGYTI.

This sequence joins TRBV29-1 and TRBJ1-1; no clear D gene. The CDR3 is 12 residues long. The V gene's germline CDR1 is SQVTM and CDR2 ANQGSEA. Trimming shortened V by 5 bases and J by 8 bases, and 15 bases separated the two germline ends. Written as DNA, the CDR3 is TGCAGCGTTACCCCTGAACACTGGGAAGCTTTCTTT. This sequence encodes CSVTPEHWEAFF.

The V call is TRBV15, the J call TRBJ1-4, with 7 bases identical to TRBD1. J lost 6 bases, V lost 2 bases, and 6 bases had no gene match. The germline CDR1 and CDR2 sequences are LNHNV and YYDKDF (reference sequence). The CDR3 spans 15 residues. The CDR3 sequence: CATSRRRGFDEKLFF. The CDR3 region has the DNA TGTGCCACCAGCAGACGCAGGGGGTTTGATGAAAAACTGTTTTTT. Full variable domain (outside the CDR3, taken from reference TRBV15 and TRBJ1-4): DAMVIQNPRYQVTQFGKPVTLSCSQTLNHNVMYWYQQKSSQAPKLLFHYYDKDFNNEADTPDNFQSRRPNTSFCFLDIRSPGLGDTAMYLCATSRRRGFDEKLFFGSGTQLSVL.

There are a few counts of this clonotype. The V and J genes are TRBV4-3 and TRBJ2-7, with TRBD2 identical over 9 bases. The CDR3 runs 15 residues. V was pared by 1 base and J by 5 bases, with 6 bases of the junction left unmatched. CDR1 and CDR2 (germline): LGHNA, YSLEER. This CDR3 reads CASSQAASGVNEQYF. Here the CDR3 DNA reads TGCGCCAGCAGCCAAGCTGCTAGCGGGGTTAACGAGCAGTACTTC.

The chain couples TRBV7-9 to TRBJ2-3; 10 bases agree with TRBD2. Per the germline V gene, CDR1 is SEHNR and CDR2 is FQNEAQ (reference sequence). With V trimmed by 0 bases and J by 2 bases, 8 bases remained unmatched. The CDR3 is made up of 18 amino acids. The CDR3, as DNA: TGTGCCAGCAGCTTAGCCTTAGCGGGGGGACGTCTCACAGATACGCAGTATTTT. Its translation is CASSLALAGGRLTDTQYF.

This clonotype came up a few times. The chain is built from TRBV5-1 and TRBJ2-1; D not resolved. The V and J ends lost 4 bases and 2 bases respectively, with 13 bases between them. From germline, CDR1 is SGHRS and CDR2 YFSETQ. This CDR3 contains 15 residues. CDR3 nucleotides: TGCGCCAGCAGCAATGAAGGCCTCACCTACAATGAGCAGTTCTTC. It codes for CASSNEGLTYNEQFF.

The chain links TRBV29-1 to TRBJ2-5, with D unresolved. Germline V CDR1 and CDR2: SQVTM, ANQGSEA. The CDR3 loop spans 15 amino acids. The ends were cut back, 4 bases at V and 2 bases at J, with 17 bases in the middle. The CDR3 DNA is TGCAGCGTTGTATACTCGTCATCCGAACAAGAGACCCAGTACTTC. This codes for CSVVYSSSEQETQYF.

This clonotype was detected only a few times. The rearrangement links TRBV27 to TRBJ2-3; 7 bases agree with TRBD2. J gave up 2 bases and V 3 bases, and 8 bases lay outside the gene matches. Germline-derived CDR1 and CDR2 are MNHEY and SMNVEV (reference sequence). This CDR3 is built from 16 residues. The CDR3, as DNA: TGTGCCAGCAGTTTTGTCACTAGCGAATACACAGATACGCAGTATTTT. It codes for CASSFVTSEYTDTQYF.

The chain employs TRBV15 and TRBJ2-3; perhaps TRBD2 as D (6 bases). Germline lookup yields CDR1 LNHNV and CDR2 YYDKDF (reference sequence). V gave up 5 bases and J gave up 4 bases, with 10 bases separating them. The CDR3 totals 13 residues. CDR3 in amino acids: CATSGSGADTQYF. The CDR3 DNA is TGTGCCACCAGCGGATCGGGGGCAGATACGCAGTATTTT.

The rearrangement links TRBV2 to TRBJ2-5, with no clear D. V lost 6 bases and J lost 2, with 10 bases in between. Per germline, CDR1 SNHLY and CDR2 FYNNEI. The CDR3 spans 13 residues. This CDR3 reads CASRTGLQETQYF. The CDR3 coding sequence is TGTGCCAGCAGGACGGGCCTTCAAGAGACCCAGTACTTC.

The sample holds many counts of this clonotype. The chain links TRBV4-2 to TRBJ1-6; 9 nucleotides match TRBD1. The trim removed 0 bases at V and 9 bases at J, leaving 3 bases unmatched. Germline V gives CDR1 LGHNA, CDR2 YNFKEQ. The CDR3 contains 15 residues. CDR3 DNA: TGTGCCAGCAGCCAAGAGAACAGGGGGCCTTCACCCCTCCACTTT. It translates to CASSQENRGPSPLHF.